This T cell receptor beta chain was identified in a study of blood T cell repertoires in COVID-19. Turning to the study itself: PBMCs, B-cell-depleted T cells, or T cells provided the cDNA or gDNA that made up the material.

Assay: immunoSEQ multiplex PCR; the TCRdb copy retains only in-frame clones and omits some. This table holds about 55,000 clones, about 80% found once. The CDR3 sequence is 16 residues long. Germline V gene lookup returns CDR1 SGHRS and CDR2 YFSETQ. The V and J ends lost 4 bases and 6 bases, in that order; junction bases with no gene match: 10. The sequence was obtained from a human donor in a cohort sampled during active COVID-19. The sequenced sample was peripheral blood. The rearrangement links TRBV5-1 to TRBJ2-1; 10 bases match TRBD1. This CDR3 reads CASSLGGRTGGNEQFF. The CDR3 nucleotides are TGCGCCAGCAGCCTGGGTGGTCGGACAGGGGGCAATGAGCAGTTCTTC.